The 10 T cell receptor beta chains in this list originate from one sample, sequenced in a study of T cell responses to AZD1222 COVID-19 vaccine (dated by TCRdb to about 2021). Library construction relied on the immunoSEQ multiplex PCR assay. TCRdb mirrors the immuneACCESS table, restricted to in-frame sequences. Some clones are absent from its copies; in checked studies, under half trace to an unresolved V gene, and the reason for the others is unknown. The sample table shows about 140,000 clones, and 91% are seen once. The ten largest account for around 1.2% of the sample. The sample's time point label, decoded: about 28 days (+/-7) after the second vaccine dose. Sequencing was performed on peripheral blood, taken 28 days after the second AZD1222 dose. The receptors derive from an adult who received the AZD1222 COVID-19 vaccine.

This chain joins TRBV7-9 and TRBJ2-7, with D possibly being TRBD2 (6 bases). Germline values: CDR1 SEHNR, CDR2 FQNEAQ (reference sequence). V shed 5 bases and J shed 2 bases, with 13 bases lying between them. The CDR3 loop spans 14 amino acids. CDR3 sequence reads: CASSISGAAYEQYF. CDR3 bases: TGTGCCAGCAGCATTAGCGGAGCAGCCTACGAGCAGTACTTC.

V gene TRBV13 combines with J gene TRBJ2-7; D may be TRBD1 (6 bases). This CDR3 has 15 residues. CDR1 PRHDT and CDR2 FYEKMQ come from the germline V gene (reference sequence). Trimming shortened V by 5 bases and J by 0 bases, and 14 bases separated the two germline ends. CDR3 in amino acids: CASSPKTGNSYEQYF. The CDR3 DNA follows: TGTGCCAGCAGCCCCAAGACAGGTAACTCCTACGAGCAGTACTTC.

CDR3 nucleotide sequence: TGTGCCAGCACCCCCCGCAGGGAGAACACCGGGGAGCTGTTTTTT. The encoded protein is CASTPRRENTGELFF. The J gene is TRBJ2-2, the V gene TRBV2; tentatively, D is TRBD1 (5 bases). CDR3 length: 15 residues. Germline V lookup: CDR1 SNHLY, CDR2 FYNNEI. V shed 7 bases and J shed 1 base, with 13 bases lying between them. Based on the CDR3 plus reference TRBV2 and TRBJ2-2, the full variable domain is EPEVTQTPSHQVTQMGQEVILRCVPISNHLYFYWYRQILGQKVEFLVSFYNNEISEKSEIFDDQFSVERPDGSNFTLKIRSTKLEDSAMYFCASTPRRENTGELFFGEGSRLTVL.

In this sample, this clone turned up once. The chain joins TRBV19 to TRBJ2-7, with TRBD1 matching over 8 bases. With 4 bases clipped from V and 2 bases from J, the junction kept 7 bases outside the gene matches. The length of the CDR3 is 15 residues. CDR1 is LNHDA, CDR2 SQIVND, per germline (reference sequence). The DNA of the CDR3 is TGTGCCAGTAGTACCCCTCCGGGACAGGCCTACGAGCAGTACTTC. Its protein product is CASSTPPGQAYEQYF.

The chain combines TRBV7-9 with TRBJ1-2; D might be TRBD1 (5 bases). In germline, CDR1 is SEHNR, CDR2 FQNEAQ (reference sequence). The CDR3 spans 14 residues. Trimming left V 5 bases short and J 7 bases short, with 17 bases between. In DNA form, the CDR3 reads TGTGCCAGCAGCCACAGGAGTCGTGATGGTGGCTACACCTTC. Its translation is CASSHRSRDGGYTF.

The chain recombines TRBV24-1 with TRBJ2-1; 7 positions agree with TRBD2. The trim removed 7 bases at V and 7 bases at J, leaving 6 bases unmatched. The germline gives CDR1 KGHDR, CDR2 SFDVKD. There are 13 residues in the CDR3. CDR3 protein: CATSPGLSNEQFF. CDR3 DNA: TGTGCCACCAGCCCGGGACTATCGAATGAGCAGTTCTTC.

V is TRBV9 and J is TRBJ2-3; D perhaps matches TRBD2 (5 bases). Germline CDR1 reads SGDLS; CDR2 reads YYNGEE. Trimming took off 2 bases at V and 2 bases at J, with 12 bases between the two ends. This CDR3 is 15 amino acids long. CDR3 coding DNA: TGTGCCAGCAGCGTTCAATCTAGCTACACAGATACGCAGTATTTT. It is translated as CASSVQSSYTDTQYF.

The rearrangement links TRBV12-3 or TRBV12-4 to TRBJ1-1; D is undetermined. This CDR3 spans 12 amino acids. V lost 7 bases and J 7 bases, leaving 13 bases between the germline ends. The CDR3 spells CASTLRPREAFF. The CDR3 DNA reads TGTGCCAGCACCCTCCGTCCCCGTGAAGCTTTCTTT.

The V call is TRBV27, the J call TRBJ1-6, with 7 bases matching TRBD1. There are 16 residues in the CDR3. The junction had 13 bases not matched to a gene; V was cut back by 6 bases and J by 8 bases. Germline loops: CDR1 MNHEY, CDR2 SMNVEV (reference sequence). CDR3 in DNA: TGTGCCAGCAGCCGGGGACAGCCCCTCTTTGATTCACCCCTCCACTTT. Amino acids: CASSRGQPLFDSPLHF.

The chain uses TRBV24-1 and TRBJ2-2; D gene ambiguous. V was cut by 4 bases and J by 4 bases, with 6 bases left in between. The CDR3 is 13 amino acids. CDR1 and CDR2 from the germline V gene are KGHDR and SFDVKD. Here the CDR3 reads CATSDLPTGELFF. CDR3 coding DNA: TGTGCCACCAGTGACCTACCCACCGGGGAGCTGTTTTTT.